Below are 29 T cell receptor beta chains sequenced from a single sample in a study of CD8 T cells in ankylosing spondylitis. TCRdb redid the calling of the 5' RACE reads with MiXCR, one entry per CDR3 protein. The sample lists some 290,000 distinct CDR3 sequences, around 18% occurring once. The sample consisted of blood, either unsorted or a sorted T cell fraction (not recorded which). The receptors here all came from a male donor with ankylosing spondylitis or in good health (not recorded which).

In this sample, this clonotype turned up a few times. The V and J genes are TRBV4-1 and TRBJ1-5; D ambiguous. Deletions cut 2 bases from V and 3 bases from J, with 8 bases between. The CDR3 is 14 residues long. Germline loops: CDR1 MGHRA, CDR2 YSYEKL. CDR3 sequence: CASSQSAINQPQHF. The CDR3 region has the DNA TGCGCCAGCAGCCAATCCGCAATCAATCAGCCCCAGCATTTT.

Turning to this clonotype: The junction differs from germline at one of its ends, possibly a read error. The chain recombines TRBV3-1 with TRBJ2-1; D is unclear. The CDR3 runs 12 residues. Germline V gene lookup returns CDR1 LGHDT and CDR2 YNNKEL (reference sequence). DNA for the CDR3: TGTACCAGCAGCCCGTTTGGCGATGAGCAGTTCTTC. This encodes CTSSPFGDEQFF.

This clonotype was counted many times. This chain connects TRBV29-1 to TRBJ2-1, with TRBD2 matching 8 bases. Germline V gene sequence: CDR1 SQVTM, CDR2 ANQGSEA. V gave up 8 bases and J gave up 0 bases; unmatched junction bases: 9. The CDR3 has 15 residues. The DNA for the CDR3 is TGCAGCATTCGGGAGGGATCGTACTCCTACAATGAGCAGTTCTTC. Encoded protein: CSIREGSYSYNEQFF.

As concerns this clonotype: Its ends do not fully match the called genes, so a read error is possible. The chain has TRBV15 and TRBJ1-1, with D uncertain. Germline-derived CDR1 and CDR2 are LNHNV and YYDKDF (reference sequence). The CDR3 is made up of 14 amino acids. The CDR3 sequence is CTTSRDLAGFEAFF. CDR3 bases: TGTACCACCAGCAGAGATCTGGCGGGTTTTGAAGCTTTCTTT.

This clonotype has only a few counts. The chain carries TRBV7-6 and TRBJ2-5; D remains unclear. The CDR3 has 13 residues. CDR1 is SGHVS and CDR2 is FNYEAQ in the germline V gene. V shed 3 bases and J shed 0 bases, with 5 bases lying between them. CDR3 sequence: CASSFLYQETQYF. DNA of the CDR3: TGTGCCAGCAGCTTTTTGTACCAAGAGACCCAGTACTTC.

CDR3 DNA sequence: TGCAGTGCTAGGGTTCAGGGGCTAACAGATACGCAGTATTTT. This codes for CSARVQGLTDTQYF. The chain recombines TRBV20-1 with TRBJ2-3; perhaps TRBD1 as D (6 bases). Germline lookup yields CDR1 DFQATT and CDR2 SNEGSKA (reference sequence). The V end lost 3 bases, the J end lost 3 bases, and 13 bases lay between the germline ends. This CDR3 region has 14 residues.

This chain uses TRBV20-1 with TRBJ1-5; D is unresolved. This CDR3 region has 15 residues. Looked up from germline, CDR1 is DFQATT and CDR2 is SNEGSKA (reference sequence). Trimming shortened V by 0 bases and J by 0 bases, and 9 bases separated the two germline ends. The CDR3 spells CSARDWTYSNQPQHF. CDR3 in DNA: TGCAGTGCTAGAGATTGGACGTATAGCAATCAGCCCCAGCATTTT.

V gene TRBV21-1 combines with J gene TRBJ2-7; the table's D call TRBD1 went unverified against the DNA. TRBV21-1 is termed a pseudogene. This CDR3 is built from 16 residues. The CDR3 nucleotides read TGTGCCAGCAGCTCCCGGGACAGGGGGCTCTCTAGGGAGCAGTACGTC. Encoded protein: CASSSRDRGLSREQYV.

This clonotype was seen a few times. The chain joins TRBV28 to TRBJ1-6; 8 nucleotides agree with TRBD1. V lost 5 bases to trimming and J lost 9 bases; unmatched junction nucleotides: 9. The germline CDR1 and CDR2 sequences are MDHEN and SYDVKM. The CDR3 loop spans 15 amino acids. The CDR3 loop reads CASSARQGIGSPLHF. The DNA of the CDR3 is TGTGCCAGCAGTGCCCGACAGGGGATAGGTTCACCCCTCCACTTT.

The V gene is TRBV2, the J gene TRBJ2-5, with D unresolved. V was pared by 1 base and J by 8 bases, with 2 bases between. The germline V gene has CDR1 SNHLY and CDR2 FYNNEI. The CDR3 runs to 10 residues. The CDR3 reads CASSEGTQYF. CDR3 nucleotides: TGTGCCAGCAGTGAAGGAACCCAGTACTTC.

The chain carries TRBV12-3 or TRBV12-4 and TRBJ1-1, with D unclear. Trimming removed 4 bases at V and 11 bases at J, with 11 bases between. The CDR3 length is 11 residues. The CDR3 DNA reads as TGTGCCAGCAGTTGGAGGGAGTCGGCTTTCTTT. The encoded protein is CASSWRESAFF.

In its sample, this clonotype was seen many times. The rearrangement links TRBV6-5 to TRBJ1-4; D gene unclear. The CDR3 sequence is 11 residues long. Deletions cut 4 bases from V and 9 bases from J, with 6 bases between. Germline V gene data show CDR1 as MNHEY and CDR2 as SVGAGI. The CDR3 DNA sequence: TGTGCCAGCAGTTCCGGGAAAAAACTGTTTTTT. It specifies CASSSGKKLFF.

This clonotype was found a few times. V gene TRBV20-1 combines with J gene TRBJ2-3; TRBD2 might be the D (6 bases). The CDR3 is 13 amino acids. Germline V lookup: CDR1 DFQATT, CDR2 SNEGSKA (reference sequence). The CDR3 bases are TGCAGCGTCCCGGGACTCCTCACAGATACGCAGTATTTT. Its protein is CSVPGLLTDTQYF.

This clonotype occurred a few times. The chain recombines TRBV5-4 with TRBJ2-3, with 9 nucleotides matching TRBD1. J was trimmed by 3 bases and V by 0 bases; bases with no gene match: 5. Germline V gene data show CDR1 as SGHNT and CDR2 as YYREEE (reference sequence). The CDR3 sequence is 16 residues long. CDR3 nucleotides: TGTGCCAGCAGCTTGGACAGGGGGCCTTCAACAGATACGCAGTATTTT. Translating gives CASSLDRGPSTDTQYF.

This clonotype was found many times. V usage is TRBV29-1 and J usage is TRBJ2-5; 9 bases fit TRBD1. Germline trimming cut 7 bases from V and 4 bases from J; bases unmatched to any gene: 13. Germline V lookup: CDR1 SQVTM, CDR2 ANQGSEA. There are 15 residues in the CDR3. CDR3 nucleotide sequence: TGCAGCGCCTCAGACGGGGGACAGGGTGGAGAGACCCAGTACTTC. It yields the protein CSASDGGQGGETQYF.

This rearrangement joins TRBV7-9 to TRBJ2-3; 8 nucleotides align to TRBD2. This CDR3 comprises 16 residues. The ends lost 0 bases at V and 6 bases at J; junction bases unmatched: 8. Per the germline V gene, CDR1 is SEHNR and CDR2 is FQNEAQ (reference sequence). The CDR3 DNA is TGTGCCAGCAGCTTAGCTACAGCGGGAGAGGGCGATACGCAGTATTTT. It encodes CASSLATAGEGDTQYF.

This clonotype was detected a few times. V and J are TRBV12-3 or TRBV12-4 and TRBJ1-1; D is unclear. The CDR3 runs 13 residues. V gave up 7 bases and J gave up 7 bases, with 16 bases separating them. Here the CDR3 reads CASTLSGMVEAFF. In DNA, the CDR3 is TGTGCCAGCACCCTCAGCGGCATGGTTGAAGCTTTCTTT.

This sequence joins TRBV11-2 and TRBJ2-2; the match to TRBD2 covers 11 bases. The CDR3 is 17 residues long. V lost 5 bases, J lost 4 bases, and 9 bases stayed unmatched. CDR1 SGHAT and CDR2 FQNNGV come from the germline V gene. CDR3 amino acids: CASSPLAGGISTGELFF. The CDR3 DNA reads TGTGCCAGCAGCCCTCTAGCGGGGGGAATCAGCACCGGGGAGCTGTTTTTT.

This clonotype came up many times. Here the CDR3 DNA reads TGCAGCGTTGACGGACAGGGGGCGAGCTCCTACAATGAGCAGTTCTTC. Protein sequence: CSVDGQGASSYNEQFF. This chain joins TRBV29-1 and TRBJ2-1, with 11 positions matching TRBD1. CDR3 length: 16 amino acids. From germline, CDR1 is SQVTM and CDR2 ANQGSEA. Unmatched junction bases numbered 4, after V lost 3 bases and J lost 0 bases.

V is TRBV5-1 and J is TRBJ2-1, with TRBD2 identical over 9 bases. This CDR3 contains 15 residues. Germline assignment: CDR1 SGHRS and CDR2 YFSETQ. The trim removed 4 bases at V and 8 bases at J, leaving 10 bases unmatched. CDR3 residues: CASSTTSGVYDEQFF. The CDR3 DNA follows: TGCGCCAGCAGCACGACTAGCGGAGTGTATGATGAGCAGTTCTTC.

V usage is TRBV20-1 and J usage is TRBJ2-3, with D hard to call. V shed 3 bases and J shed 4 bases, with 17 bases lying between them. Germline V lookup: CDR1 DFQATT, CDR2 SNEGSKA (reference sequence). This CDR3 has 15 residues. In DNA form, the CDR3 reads TGCAGTGCTAGCAAAGTGGCGCGGAGCGCAGATACGCAGTATTTT. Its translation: CSASKVARSADTQYF.

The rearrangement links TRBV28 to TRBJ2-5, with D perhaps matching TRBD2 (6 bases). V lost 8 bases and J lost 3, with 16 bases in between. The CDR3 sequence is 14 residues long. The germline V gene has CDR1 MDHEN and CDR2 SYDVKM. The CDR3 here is CASLGTAKKETQYF. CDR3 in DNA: TGTGCCAGCCTCGGGACTGCCAAAAAAGAGACCCAGTACTTC.

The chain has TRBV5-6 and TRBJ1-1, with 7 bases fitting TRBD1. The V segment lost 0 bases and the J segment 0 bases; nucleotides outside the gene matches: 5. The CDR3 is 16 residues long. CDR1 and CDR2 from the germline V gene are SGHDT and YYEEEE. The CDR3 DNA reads TGTGCCAGCAGCTTGGCTACAGGGGCTATGAACACTGAAGCTTTCTTT. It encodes CASSLATGAMNTEAFF.

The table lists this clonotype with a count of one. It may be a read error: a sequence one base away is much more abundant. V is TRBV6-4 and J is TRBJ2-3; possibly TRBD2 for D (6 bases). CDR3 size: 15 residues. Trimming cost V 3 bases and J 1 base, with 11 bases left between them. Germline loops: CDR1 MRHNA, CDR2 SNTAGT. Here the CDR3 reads CASSEGTGGTDTQYF. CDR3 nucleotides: TGTGCCAGCAGTGAAGGTACGGGAGGCACAGATACGCAGTATTTT.

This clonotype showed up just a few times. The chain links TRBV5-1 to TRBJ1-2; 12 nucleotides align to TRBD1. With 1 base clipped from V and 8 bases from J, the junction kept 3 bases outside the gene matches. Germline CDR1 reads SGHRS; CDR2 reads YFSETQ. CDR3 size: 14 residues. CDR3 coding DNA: TGCGCCAGCAGCTTGCGGGGACAGGGGGCAGGCTACACCTTC. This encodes CASSLRGQGAGYTF.

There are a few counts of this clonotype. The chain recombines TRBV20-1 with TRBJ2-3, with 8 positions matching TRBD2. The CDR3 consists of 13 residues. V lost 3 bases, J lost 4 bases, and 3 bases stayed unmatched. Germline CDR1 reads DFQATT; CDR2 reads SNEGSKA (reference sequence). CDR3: CSASAGGADTQYF. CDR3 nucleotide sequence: TGCAGTGCTAGTGCGGGAGGCGCAGATACGCAGTATTTT.

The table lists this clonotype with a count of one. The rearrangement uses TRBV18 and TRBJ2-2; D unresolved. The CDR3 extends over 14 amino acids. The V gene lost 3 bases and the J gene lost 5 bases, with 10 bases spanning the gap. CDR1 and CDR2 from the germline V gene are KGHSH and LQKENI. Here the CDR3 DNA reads TGTGCCAGCTCACCGGCACAGCCAACCGGGGAGCTGTTTTTT. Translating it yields CASSPAQPTGELFF.

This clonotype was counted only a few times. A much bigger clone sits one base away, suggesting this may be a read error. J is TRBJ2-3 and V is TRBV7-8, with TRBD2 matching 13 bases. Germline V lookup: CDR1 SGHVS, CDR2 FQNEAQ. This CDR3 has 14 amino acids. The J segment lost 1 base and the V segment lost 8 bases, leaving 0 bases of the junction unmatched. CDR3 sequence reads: CASGTSGGTDTQYF. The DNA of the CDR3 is TGTGCCAGCGGGACTAGCGGGGGCACAGATACGCAGTATTTT.

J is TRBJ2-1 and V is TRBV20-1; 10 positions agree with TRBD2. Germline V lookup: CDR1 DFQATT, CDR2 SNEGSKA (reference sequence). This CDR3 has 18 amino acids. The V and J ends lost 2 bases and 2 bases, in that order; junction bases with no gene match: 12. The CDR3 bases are TGCAGTGCTAGACCTAACGGGGCTAGCGGGAGACCCTACAATGAGCAGTTCTTC. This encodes CSARPNGASGRPYNEQFF.